The present T cell receptor (beta chain) was sequenced within a study of identical twins. Via MiXCR, TCRdb re-called the 5' RACE reads, giving one row per CDR3 protein. This sample has 690,000 or so distinct CDR3 sequences, with approximately 6.1% found just once. The CDR3 sequence is 14 residues long. Germline loops: CDR1 SGHRS, CDR2 YFSETQ. The V end lost 7 bases, the J end lost 5 bases, and 18 bases lay between the germline ends. J is TRBJ2-5 and V is TRBV5-1; D is possibly TRBD1 (6 bases). The sequenced sample consisted of naive T cells sorted from blood. The source of this sequence is a man aged 18-30 years in good health. CDR3 sequence (DNA): TGCGCCAGCTGGGGGCAGATCAGCGGTGAGACCCAGTACTTC. Its translation is CASWGQISGETQYF.